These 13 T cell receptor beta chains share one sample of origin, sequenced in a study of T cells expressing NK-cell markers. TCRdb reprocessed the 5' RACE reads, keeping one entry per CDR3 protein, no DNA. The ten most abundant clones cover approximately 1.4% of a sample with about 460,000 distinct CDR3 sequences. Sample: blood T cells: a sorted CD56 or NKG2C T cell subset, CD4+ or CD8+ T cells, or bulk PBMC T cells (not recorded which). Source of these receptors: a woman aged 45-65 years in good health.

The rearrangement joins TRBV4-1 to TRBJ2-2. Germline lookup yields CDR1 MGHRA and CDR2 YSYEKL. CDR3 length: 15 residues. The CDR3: CASSQPTKNTGELFF.

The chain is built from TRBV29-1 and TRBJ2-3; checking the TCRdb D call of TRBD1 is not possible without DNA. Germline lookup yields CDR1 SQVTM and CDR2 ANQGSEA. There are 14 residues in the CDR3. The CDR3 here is CSVDREILTGPRYF.

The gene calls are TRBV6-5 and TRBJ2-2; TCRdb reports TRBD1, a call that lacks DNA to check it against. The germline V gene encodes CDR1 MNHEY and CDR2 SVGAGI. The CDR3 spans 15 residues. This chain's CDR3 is CASLPGQGIPGELFF.

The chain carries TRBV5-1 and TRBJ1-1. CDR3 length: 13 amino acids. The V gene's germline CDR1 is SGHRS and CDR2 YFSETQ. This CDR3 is CASSPTAYTEAFF.

The CDR3 loop is CSARDYRGTFTDSNQPQHF. V is TRBV20-1 and J is TRBJ1-5; TCRdb designates TRBD1, a call that cannot be tested without DNA. The germline V gene has CDR1 DFQATT and CDR2 SNEGSKA (reference sequence). The CDR3 runs to 19 residues.

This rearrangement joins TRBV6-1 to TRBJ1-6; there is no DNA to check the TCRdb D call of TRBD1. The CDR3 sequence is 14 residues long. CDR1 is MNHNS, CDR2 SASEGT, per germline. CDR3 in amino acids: CASRPGQRLPPLHF.

CDR3 residues: CASSLESLGSWAGELFF. The chain links TRBV7-8 to TRBJ2-2. The V gene's germline CDR1 is SGHVS and CDR2 FQNEAQ. The CDR3 has 17 residues. The full variable domain, in which reference TRBV7-8 and TRBJ2-2 provide the parts outside the CDR3, is GAGVSQSPRYKVAKRGQDVALRCDPISGHVSLFWYQQALGQGPEFLTYFQNEAQLDKSGLPSDRFFAERPEGSVSTLKIQRTQQEDSAVYLCASSLESLGSWAGELFFGEGSRLTVL.

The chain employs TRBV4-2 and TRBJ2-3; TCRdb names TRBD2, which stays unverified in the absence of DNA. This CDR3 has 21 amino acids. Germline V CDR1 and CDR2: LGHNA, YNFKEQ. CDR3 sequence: CASSQDRGLAGVRGLTDTQYF.

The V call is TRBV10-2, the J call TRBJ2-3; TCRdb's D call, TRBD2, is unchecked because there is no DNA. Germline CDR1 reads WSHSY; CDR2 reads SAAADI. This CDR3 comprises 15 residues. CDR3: CASRGLAGMSDTQYF.

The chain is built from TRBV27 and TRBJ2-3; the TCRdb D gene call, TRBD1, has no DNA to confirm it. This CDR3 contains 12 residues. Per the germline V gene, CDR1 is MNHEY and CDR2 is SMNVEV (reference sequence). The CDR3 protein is CASRRTGSTQYF.

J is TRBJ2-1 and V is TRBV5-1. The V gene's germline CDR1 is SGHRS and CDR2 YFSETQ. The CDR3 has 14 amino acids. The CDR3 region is CASTRGESYNEQFF.

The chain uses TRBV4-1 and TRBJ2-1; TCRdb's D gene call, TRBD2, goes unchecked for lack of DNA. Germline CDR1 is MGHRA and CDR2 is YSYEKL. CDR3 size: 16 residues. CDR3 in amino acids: CASSQDRGLAGVEQFF.

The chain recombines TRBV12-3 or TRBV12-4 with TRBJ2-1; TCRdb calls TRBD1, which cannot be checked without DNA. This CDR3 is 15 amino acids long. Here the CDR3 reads CASSFWDRVENEQFF.